The entry below gives a single TCR beta chain sequence along with its context. The antigen remains unidentified. Germline V lookup: CDR1 MNHNY, CDR2 SVGAGI (reference sequence). Trimming stripped 3 bases from V and 5 bases from J, with 11 bases between. This CDR3 spans 13 amino acids. The sample belongs to a study of cytomegalovirus exposure and HLA in healthy donors. Overall study findings and caveats: As a later analysis revealed, the rate of TCR association differed by HLA locus, with DRB1 most and HLA-C fewest.

The PCR used 60 Vbeta and 13 Jbeta primers. TCRdb's copy holds only in-frame clones and misses some; the assay was immunoSEQ multiplex PCR. The top ten hold under 13% of the sample, which has 80,000 to 100,000 clones, about four fifths seen once. What was sequenced was PBMCs. The J gene is TRBJ2-7, the V gene TRBV6-6; no definite D call. The receptor was derived from a human donor in good health. The CDR3 sequence: CASSYGDQNEQYF. The CDR3 nucleotides are TGTGCCAGCAGTTATGGAGACCAGAACGAGCAGTACTTC.